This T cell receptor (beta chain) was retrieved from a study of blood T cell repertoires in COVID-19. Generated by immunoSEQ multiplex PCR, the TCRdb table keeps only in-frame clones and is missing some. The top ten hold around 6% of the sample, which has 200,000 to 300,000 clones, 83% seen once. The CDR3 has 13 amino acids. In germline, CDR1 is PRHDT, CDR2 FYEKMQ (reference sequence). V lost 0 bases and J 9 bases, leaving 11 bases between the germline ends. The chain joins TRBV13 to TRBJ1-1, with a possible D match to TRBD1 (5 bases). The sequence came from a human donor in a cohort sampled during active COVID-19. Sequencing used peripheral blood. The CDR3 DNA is TGTGCCAGCAGCTTAGGCTGGCAGGGAAAAGCTTTCTTT. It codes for CASSLGWQGKAFF.